This paragraph reports one T cell receptor beta chain. Antigen unknown. The CDR3 totals 15 residues. Trimming pared 6 bases from V and 0 bases from J, leaving 12 bases between. Looked up from germline, CDR1 is SGHRS and CDR2 is YFSETQ. The data were taken from a study of cytomegalovirus exposure and HLA in healthy donors. The study, taken as a whole, reports: Earlier results showed most TCR beta V segments being productive about 90% or about 30% of the time.

The PCR was carried out with 60 Vbeta primers and 13 Jbeta primers. Only in-frame clones appear in the TCRdb table, and some are missing; sequencing was by immunoSEQ multiplex PCR. In the table there are fewer than 250,000 clones, around 79% of which are singletons. The receptor comes from a woman younger than 30 in good health and CMV-seronegative. Material for sequencing was PBMCs. The J gene is TRBJ2-2, the V gene TRBV5-1, with D perhaps matching TRBD1 (6 bases). The CDR3 loop is CASTLTGTNTGELFF. The CDR3, as DNA: TGCGCCAGCACTCTGACAGGAACGAACACCGGGGAGCTGTTTTTT.